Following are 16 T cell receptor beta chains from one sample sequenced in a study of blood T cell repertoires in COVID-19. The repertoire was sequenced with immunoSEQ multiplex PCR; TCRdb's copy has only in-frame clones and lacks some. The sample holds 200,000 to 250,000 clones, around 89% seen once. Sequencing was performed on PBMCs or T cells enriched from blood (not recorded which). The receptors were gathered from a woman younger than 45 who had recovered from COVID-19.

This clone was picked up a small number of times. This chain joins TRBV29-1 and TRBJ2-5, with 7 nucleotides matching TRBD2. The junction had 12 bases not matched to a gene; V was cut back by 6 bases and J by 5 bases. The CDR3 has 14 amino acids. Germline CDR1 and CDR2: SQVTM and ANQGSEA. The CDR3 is CSVSAGLTSETQYF. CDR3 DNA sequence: TGCAGCGTCTCCGCGGGACTAACCTCGGAGACCCAGTACTTC.

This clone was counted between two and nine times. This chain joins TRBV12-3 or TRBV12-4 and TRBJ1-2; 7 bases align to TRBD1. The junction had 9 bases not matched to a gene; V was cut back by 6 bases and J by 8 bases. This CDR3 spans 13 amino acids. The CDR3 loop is CASSPDRVYGYTF. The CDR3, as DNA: TGTGCCAGCAGCCCTGACAGGGTGTACGGCTACACCTTC.

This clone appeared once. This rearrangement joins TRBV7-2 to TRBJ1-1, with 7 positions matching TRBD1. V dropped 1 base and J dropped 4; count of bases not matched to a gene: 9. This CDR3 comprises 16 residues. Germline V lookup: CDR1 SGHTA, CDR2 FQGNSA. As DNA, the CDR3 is TGTGCCAGCAGCTTAGAGGTCAACAGGGGTCCCACTGAAGCTTTCTTT. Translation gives CASSLEVNRGPTEAFF.

CDR3 coding DNA: TGTGCCAGCAGCCGATTCGGGGGAAGCTCTGGAAACACCATATATTTT. Translated: CASSRFGGSSGNTIYF. The V gene is TRBV3-1 (or the pseudogene TRBV3-2), the J gene TRBJ1-3; D is perhaps TRBD1 (5 bases). The CDR3 extends over 16 amino acids. CDR1 and CDR2 from the germline V gene are LGHDT and YNNKEL (reference sequence). V lost 4 bases to trimming and J lost 0 bases, with 13 bases between them.

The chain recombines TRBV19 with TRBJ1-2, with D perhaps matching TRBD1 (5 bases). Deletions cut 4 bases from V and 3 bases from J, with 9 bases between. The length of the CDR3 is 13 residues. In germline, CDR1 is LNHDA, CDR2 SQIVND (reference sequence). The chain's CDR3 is CASSTRVDYGYTF. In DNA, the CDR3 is TGTGCCAGTAGTACCAGGGTGGACTATGGCTACACCTTC.

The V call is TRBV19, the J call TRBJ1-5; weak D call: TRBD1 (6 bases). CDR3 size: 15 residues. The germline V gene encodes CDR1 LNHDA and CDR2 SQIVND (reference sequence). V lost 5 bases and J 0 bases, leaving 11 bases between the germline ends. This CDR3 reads CASSSQGNSNQPQHF. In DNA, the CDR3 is TGTGCCAGTAGTTCACAGGGTAATAGCAATCAGCCCCAGCATTTT.

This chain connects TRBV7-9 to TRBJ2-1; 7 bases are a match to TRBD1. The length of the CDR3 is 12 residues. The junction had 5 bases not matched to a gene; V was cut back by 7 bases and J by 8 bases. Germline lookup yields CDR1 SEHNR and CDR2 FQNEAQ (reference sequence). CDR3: CASNKGADEQFF. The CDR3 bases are TGTGCCAGCAATAAGGGGGCAGATGAGCAGTTCTTC.

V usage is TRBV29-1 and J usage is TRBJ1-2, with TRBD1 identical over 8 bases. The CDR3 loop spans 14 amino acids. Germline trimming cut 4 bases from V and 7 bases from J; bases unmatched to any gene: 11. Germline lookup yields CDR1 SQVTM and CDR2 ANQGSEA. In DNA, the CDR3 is TGCAGCGTTGGGGGGACAGGCCTACGGTTTGGCTACACCTTC. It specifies CSVGGTGLRFGYTF.

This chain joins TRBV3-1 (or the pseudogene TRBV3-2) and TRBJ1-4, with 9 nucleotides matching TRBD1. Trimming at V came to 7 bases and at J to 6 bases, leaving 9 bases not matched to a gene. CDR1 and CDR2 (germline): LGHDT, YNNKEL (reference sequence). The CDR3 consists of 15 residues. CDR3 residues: CASTQGQGADEKLFF. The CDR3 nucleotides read TGTGCCAGCACCCAGGGACAGGGTGCCGATGAAAAACTGTTTTTT.

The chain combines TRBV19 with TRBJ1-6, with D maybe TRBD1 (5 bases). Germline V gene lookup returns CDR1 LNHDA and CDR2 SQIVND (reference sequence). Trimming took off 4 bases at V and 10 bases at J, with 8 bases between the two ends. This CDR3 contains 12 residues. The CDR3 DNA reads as TGTGCCAGTAGTACTCCAGGGTCACCCCTCCACTTT. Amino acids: CASSTPGSPLHF.

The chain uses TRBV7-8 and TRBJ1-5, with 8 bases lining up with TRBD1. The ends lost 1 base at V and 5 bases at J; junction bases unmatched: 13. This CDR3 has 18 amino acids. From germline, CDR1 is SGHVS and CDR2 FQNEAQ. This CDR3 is CASSLVGGGQGGYQPQHF. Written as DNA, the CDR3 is TGTGCCAGCAGCTTAGTAGGAGGTGGACAGGGCGGGTATCAGCCCCAGCATTTT.

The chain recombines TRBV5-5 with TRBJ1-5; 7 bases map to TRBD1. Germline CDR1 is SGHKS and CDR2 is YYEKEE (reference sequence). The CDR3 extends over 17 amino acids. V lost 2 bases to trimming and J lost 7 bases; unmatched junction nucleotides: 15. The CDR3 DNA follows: TGTGCCAGCAGCTTTTCAATTTCGACAGGGAGTGTCCAGCCCCAGCATTTT. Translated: CASSFSISTGSVQPQHF.

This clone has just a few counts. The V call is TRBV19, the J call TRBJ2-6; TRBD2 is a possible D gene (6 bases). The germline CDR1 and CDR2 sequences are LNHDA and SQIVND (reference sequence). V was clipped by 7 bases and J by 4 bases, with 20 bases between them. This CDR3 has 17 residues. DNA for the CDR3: TGTGCCAGTACCCTAACGGGACTCGTAACCGGGGCCAACGTCCTGACTTTC. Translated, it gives CASTLTGLVTGANVLTF.

The CDR3 here is CASSYSGAGGRYEQYF. CDR3 coding DNA: TGTGCCAGCAGTTACAGCGGAGCGGGGGGGCGCTACGAGCAGTACTTC. The J gene is TRBJ2-7, the V gene TRBV6-5, with 10 bases fitting TRBD2. V trimming: 2 bases; J trimming: 3 bases; junction bases outside the gene matches: 7. CDR3 length: 16 residues. The germline V gene has CDR1 MNHEY and CDR2 SVGAGI.

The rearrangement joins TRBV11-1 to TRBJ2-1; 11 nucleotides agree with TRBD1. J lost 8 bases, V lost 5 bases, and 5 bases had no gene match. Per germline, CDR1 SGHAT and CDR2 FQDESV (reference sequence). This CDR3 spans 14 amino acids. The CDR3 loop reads CASSVGQGADEQFF. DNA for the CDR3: TGTGCCAGCAGCGTTGGACAGGGGGCCGATGAGCAGTTCTTC.

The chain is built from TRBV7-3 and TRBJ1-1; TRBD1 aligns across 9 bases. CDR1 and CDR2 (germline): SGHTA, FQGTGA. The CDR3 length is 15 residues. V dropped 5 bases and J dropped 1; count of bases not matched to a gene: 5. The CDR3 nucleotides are TGTGCCAGCAGCAAGGACAGGGGAACGAACACTGAAGCTTTCTTT. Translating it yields CASSKDRGTNTEAFF. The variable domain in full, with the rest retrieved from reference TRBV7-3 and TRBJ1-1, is GAGVSQTPSNKVTEKGKYVELRCDPISGHTALYWYRQSLGQGPEFLIYFQGTGAADDSGLPNDRFFAVRPEGSVSTLKIQRTERGDSAVYLCASSKDRGTNTEAFFGQGTRLTVV.